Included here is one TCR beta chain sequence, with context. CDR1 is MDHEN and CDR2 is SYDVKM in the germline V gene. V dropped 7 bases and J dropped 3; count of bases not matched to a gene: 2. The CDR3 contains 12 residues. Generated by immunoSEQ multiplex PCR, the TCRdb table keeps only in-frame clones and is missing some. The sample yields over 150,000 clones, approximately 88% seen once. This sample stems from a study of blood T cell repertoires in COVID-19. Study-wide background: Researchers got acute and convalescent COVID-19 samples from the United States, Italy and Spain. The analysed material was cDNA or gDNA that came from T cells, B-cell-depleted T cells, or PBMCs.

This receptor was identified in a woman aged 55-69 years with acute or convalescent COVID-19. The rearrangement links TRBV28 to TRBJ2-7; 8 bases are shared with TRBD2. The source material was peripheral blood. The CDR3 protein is CASTTSGYEQYF. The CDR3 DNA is TGTGCCAGCACAACTAGCGGCTACGAGCAGTACTTC.